The clone carrying this TCR beta chain was seen only a few times. The target antigen is unknown. Germline CDR1 and CDR2: MNHEY and SVGAGI. Trimming took 3 bases from V and 1 from J; bases not matched to a gene: 5. There are 15 residues in the CDR3. This entry belongs to a study of CD8 T cells in ankylosing spondylitis. Preparation of TCR beta libraries was done by quantitative 5'-RACE with molecular barcodes. TCRdb analysed the 5' RACE reads with MiXCR anew, one entry per CDR3 protein. The table shows about 240,000 distinct CDR3 sequences, with over 7% occurring only once. Regarding the study as a whole: Several of the motif variants were reported before in synovial fluid and blood from reactive arthritis. Significant enrichment of disease-linked clones was reported in matched ankylosing spondylitis synovial fluid.

The sequencing sample was made of blood, either unsorted or a sorted T cell fraction (not recorded which). The chain couples TRBV6-5 to TRBJ2-5, with TRBD1 matching 7 bases. The sequence derives from a female donor with ankylosing spondylitis or in good health (not recorded which). Here the CDR3 DNA reads TGTGCCAGCAGTTATAGGGGGCGACGCCAAGAGACCCAGTACTTC. Translated, it gives CASSYRGRRQETQYF.